This TCR beta chain is from a study of blood T cell repertoires in COVID-19. Only in-frame clones appear in the TCRdb table, and some are missing; sequencing was by immunoSEQ multiplex PCR. The sample carries over 150,000 clones, around 85% recorded once. Deletions cut 7 bases from V and 0 bases from J, with 7 bases between. CDR1 SNHLY and CDR2 FYNNEI come from the germline V gene. This CDR3 has 13 residues. There are a few counts of this clone. Sequenced material: peripheral blood. V gene TRBV2 combines with J gene TRBJ2-1; no clear D gene. The clonotype originates from a woman aged 80 or over with COVID-19, enrolled during active disease. CDR3 sequence: CASTASSYNEQFF. The DNA of the CDR3 is TGTGCCAGCACCGCTAGCTCCTACAATGAGCAGTTCTTC.